Shown below are 26 T cell receptor beta chains from a single sample sequenced in a study of control samples from healthy donors and cancer patients. Clones were sequenced by immunoSEQ multiplex PCR, and TCRdb holds only the in-frame ones, with some missing. Of around 180,000 clones in the sample, 85% to 95% are singletons; the top ten hold around 1.3%. The sequencing sample was made of blood. All receptors come from a woman aged 18-35 years in good health.

The rearrangement joins TRBV18 to TRBJ1-1, with D uncertain. The CDR3 consists of 14 residues. V was clipped by 3 bases and J by 1 base, with 9 bases between them. Germline V gene lookup returns CDR1 KGHSH and CDR2 LQKENI. The CDR3: CASSPSSGNTEAFF. The CDR3 bases are TGTGCCAGCTCACCTTCGTCAGGGAACACTGAAGCTTTCTTT.

The chain employs TRBV2 and TRBJ1-5; no definite D call. CDR3 length: 13 residues. Between the trimmed V and J ends, which lost 1 base and 1 base, there was a span of 2 bases. In germline, CDR1 is SNHLY, CDR2 FYNNEI. The CDR3 spells CASSEESNQPQHF. In DNA, the CDR3 is TGTGCCAGCAGTGAAGAGAGCAATCAGCCCCAGCATTTT. Together with reference TRBV2 and TRBJ1-5, the CDR3 gives the full variable domain: EPEVTQTPSHQVTQMGQEVILRCVPISNHLYFYWYRQILGQKVEFLVSFYNNEISEKSEIFDDQFSVERPDGSNFTLKIRSTKLEDSAMYFCASSEESNQPQHFGDGTRLSIL.

Comment on this clone: Other DNA sequences of this sample code for an identical CDR3. The V gene is TRBV5-1, the J gene TRBJ1-6; no clear D gene. Germline V gene lookup returns CDR1 SGHRS and CDR2 YFSETQ. Trimming pared 0 bases from V and 0 bases from J, leaving 4 bases between. The CDR3 is 15 amino acids. For the CDR3, the DNA is TGCGCCAGCAGCTTGGCCACCTCCTATAATTCACCCCTCCACTTT. Translation gives CASSLATSYNSPLHF.

This rearrangement joins TRBV10-2 to TRBJ1-1; TRBD1 aligns across 7 bases. This CDR3 has 14 residues. Germline V lookup: CDR1 WSHSY, CDR2 SAAADI. Germline trimming cut 2 bases from V and 6 bases from J; bases unmatched to any gene: 6. CDR3 DNA sequence: TGCGCCAGCAGTGAGCCTAGGACAGGCGCTGAAGCTTTCTTT. Translated: CASSEPRTGAEAFF.

The gene calls are TRBV28 and TRBJ1-5; 7 nucleotides match TRBD1. CDR3 size: 15 residues. The germline CDR1 and CDR2 sequences are MDHEN and SYDVKM. V lost 6 bases and J lost 4; bases outside the gene matches: 9. CDR3 amino acids: CASRQGQVINQPQHF. The CDR3 DNA sequence: TGTGCCAGCAGACAAGGACAGGTAATTAATCAGCCCCAGCATTTT.

The chain recombines TRBV4-1 with TRBJ1-4; D is perhaps TRBD1 (5 bases). Trimming left V 1 base short and J 5 bases short, with 11 bases between. The CDR3 spans 15 residues. Germline V gene sequence: CDR1 MGHRA, CDR2 YSYEKL. The DNA for the CDR3 is TGCGCCAGCAGCCAAGTCTCAGGGCCAAATGAAAAACTGTTTTTT. Residues: CASSQVSGPNEKLFF.

The chain has TRBV5-4 and TRBJ2-7, with D perhaps being TRBD1 or TRBD2 (5 bases each). Trimming took 2 bases from V and 5 from J, leaving 11 bases between them. CDR1 is SGHNT and CDR2 is YYREEE in the germline V gene (reference sequence). CDR3 size: 13 residues. This chain's CDR3 is CASSFRGAHEQYF. CDR3 in DNA: TGTGCCAGCAGCTTCCGAGGGGCCCACGAGCAGTACTTC.

This rearrangement joins TRBV28 to TRBJ2-7; D is undetermined. In germline, CDR1 is MDHEN, CDR2 SYDVKM. Trimming removed 7 bases at V and 3 bases at J, with 16 bases between. CDR3 length: 14 amino acids. CDR3 DNA: TGTGCCAGCACCCTGGGTAACTCCTTCTACGAGCAGTACTTC. It codes for CASTLGNSFYEQYF.

The chain has TRBV28 and TRBJ1-5; D perhaps matches TRBD1 (5 bases). Trimming shortened V by 5 bases and J by 6 bases, and 17 bases separated the two germline ends. The CDR3 totals 15 residues. Germline CDR1 reads MDHEN; CDR2 reads SYDVKM. The CDR3 loop is CASSPPGGEGQPQHF. The CDR3 DNA reads as TGTGCCAGCAGTCCTCCCGGGGGGGAGGGTCAGCCCCAGCATTTT.

The chain uses TRBV10-3 and TRBJ1-4, with 8 bases that match TRBD1. The CDR3 has 14 amino acids. Germline assignment: CDR1 ENHRY and CDR2 SYGVKD. Trimming removed 6 bases from V and 6 bases from J; junction bases left unmatched: 6. The CDR3: CAISRTGLDEKLFF. As DNA, the CDR3 is TGTGCCATCAGCCGGACAGGGTTGGATGAAAAACTGTTTTTT.

V is TRBV9 and J is TRBJ1-1; D is unclear. The V end lost 3 bases, the J end lost 4 bases, and 16 bases lay between the germline ends. The CDR3 runs 15 residues. Germline V gene sequence: CDR1 SGDLS, CDR2 YYNGEE. This CDR3 reads CASSEGGRSGTEAFF. The CDR3 DNA reads as TGTGCCAGCAGCGAGGGCGGGAGATCGGGCACTGAAGCTTTCTTT.

The gene calls are TRBV12-3 or TRBV12-4 and TRBJ2-5; either TRBD1 or TRBD2 may fit D (5 bases each). There are 12 residues in the CDR3. With 3 bases removed from V and 5 bases from J, the gap between germline ends came to 7 bases. The CDR3 reads CASSFWGETQYF. The CDR3 DNA reads as TGTGCCAGCAGTTTTTGGGGGGAGACCCAGTACTTC.

The chain links TRBV4-3 to TRBJ2-5; 7 nucleotides agree with TRBD2. The CDR3 totals 16 residues. Germline-derived CDR1 and CDR2 are LGHNA and YSLEER. The junction had 7 bases not matched to a gene; V was cut back by 2 bases and J by 1 base. DNA for the CDR3: TGCGCCAGCAGCCAATCTATTAGCGGGCCCCAAGAGACCCAGTACTTC. It specifies CASSQSISGPQETQYF.

This rearrangement joins TRBV28 to TRBJ2-7; unclear D gene. CDR3 length: 13 amino acids. Germline CDR1 is MDHEN and CDR2 is SYDVKM. The germline V and J ends were trimmed by 5 bases and 5 bases, with 13 bases remaining between them. The CDR3 here is CASSRAGVHEQYF. The DNA of the CDR3 is TGTGCCAGCAGTCGGGCTGGTGTACACGAGCAGTACTTC.

The DNA for the CDR3 is TGTGCCAGCAGCTTAGAGGGACAGGTGGGGGGCTACACCTTC. Translated: CASSLEGQVGGYTF. J is TRBJ1-2 and V is TRBV9, with TRBD1 matching 8 bases. There are 14 residues in the CDR3. CDR1 is SGDLS, CDR2 YYNGEE, per germline. V trimming: 4 bases; J trimming: 8 bases; junction bases outside the gene matches: 10.

V and J are TRBV4-2 and TRBJ2-7; 10 bases align to TRBD2. This CDR3 is built from 16 residues. V lost 0 bases to trimming and J lost 2 bases; unmatched junction nucleotides: 4. Germline CDR1 is LGHNA and CDR2 is YNFKEQ. CDR3 DNA sequence: TGTGCCAGCAGCCAAGATGAACTAGCGGGAACCTACGAGCAGTACTTC. Protein product: CASSQDELAGTYEQYF.

The genes are TRBV28 and TRBJ2-3; 11 positions match TRBD1. This CDR3 is built from 16 residues. J gave up 2 bases and V 1 base, and 2 bases lay outside the gene matches. Looked up from germline, CDR1 is MDHEN and CDR2 is SYDVKM. The CDR3 DNA sequence: TGTGCCAGCAGTTTATCTGGACAGGGGGCCACAGATACGCAGTATTTT. Translated: CASSLSGQGATDTQYF. Combining the CDR3 with reference TRBV28 and TRBJ2-3 gives the whole variable domain DVKVTQSSRYLVKRTGEKVFLECVQDMDHENMFWYRQDPGLGLRLIYFSYDVKMKEKGDIPEGYSVSREKKERFSLILESASTNQTSMYLCASSLSGQGATDTQYFGPGTRLTVL.

V and J are TRBV4-3 and TRBJ2-2; unclear D gene. The CDR3 has 15 amino acids. CDR1 is LGHNA, CDR2 YSLEER, per germline. Trimming removed 0 bases at V and 6 bases at J, with 11 bases between. The CDR3 DNA reads as TGCGCCAGCAGCCAAGATCTAGACAATCCCGGGGAGCTGTTTTTT. The encoded protein is CASSQDLDNPGELFF.

The chain combines TRBV7-9 with TRBJ1-3; TRBD1 is a possible D gene (6 bases). Germline lookup yields CDR1 SEHNR and CDR2 FQNEAQ (reference sequence). Deletions cut 7 bases from V and 0 bases from J, with 10 bases between. CDR3 length equals 14 residues. CDR3 loop: CASIRGGSGNTIYF. As DNA, the CDR3 is TGTGCCAGCATCCGAGGGGGCTCTGGAAACACCATATATTTT. Full variable domain (remainder filled in from reference TRBV7-9 and TRBJ1-3): DTGVSQNPRHKITKRGQNVTFRCDPISEHNRLYWYRQTLGQGPEFLTYFQNEAQLEKSRLLSDRFSAERPKGSFSTLEIQRTEQGDSAMYLCASIRGGSGNTIYFGEGSWLTVV.

This sequence joins TRBV6-5 and TRBJ1-1; D ambiguous. This CDR3 spans 13 amino acids. Germline CDR1 MNHEY, CDR2 SVGAGI. The ends were cut back, 7 bases at V and 1 base at J, with 10 bases in the middle. The CDR3 coding sequence is TGTGCCAGCAACAGAGGGAGGAACACTGAAGCTTTCTTT. It yields the protein CASNRGRNTEAFF.

The rearrangement uses TRBV4-2 and TRBJ2-7; 12 bases are a match to TRBD1. Germline trimming cut 2 bases from V and 0 bases from J; bases unmatched to any gene: 14. This CDR3 contains 20 residues. CDR1 is LGHNA and CDR2 is YNFKEQ in the germline V gene. The CDR3 DNA follows: TGTGCCAGCAGCCAAATCAAACCGGGACAGGGGGCTAGCCGCTCCTACGAGCAGTACTTC. Its translation: CASSQIKPGQGASRSYEQYF.

The rearrangement links TRBV19 to TRBJ2-1; D possibly corresponds to TRBD1 (6 bases). V lost 5 bases to trimming and J lost 5 bases, with 16 bases between them. CDR3 length: 15 amino acids. Germline V gene sequence: CDR1 LNHDA, CDR2 SQIVND (reference sequence). CDR3 DNA: TGTGCCAGTAGTGCCCCCTACAGGGAACACAATGAGCAGTTCTTC. The encoded protein is CASSAPYREHNEQFF.

The V gene is TRBV9, the J gene TRBJ2-5, with D possibly TRBD1 on 6 matching bases. V was clipped by 2 bases and J by 5 bases, with 16 bases between them. The germline V gene encodes CDR1 SGDLS and CDR2 YYNGEE. The CDR3 is made up of 15 amino acids. The DNA of the CDR3 is TGTGCCAGCAGCGTCCTGCAGGGGTGGGGGGAGACCCAGTACTTC. Protein sequence: CASSVLQGWGETQYF.

CDR3 sequence reads: CASSERDRGTGELFF. The CDR3 nucleotides are TGTGCCAGCAGTGAAAGGGACAGGGGGACCGGGGAGCTGTTTTTT. The chain links TRBV2 to TRBJ2-2; 11 bases fit TRBD1. With 2 bases clipped from V and 5 bases from J, the junction kept 1 base outside the gene matches. The CDR3 totals 15 residues. Germline V gene sequence: CDR1 SNHLY, CDR2 FYNNEI.

The chain couples TRBV7-8 to TRBJ2-7; tentative D call: TRBD2 (6 bases). The CDR3 consists of 13 residues. V lost 4 bases to trimming and J lost 1 base, with 8 bases between them. Germline CDR1 and CDR2: SGHVS and FQNEAQ. CDR3 in amino acids: CASSSGLSYEQYF. In DNA, the CDR3 is TGTGCCAGCAGCTCGGGACTTTCCTACGAGCAGTACTTC.

The chain employs TRBV6-6 and TRBJ2-7; a possible D gene is TRBD2 (5 bases). V was shortened by 3 bases and J by 0 bases, with 12 bases between the two germline ends. The CDR3 has 15 amino acids. Germline loops: CDR1 MNHNY, CDR2 SVGAGI (reference sequence). The CDR3: CASSYSPGISYEQYF. CDR3 DNA: TGTGCCAGCAGTTATTCCCCGGGAATCTCCTACGAGCAGTACTTC.